This TCR beta chain is from a study of T-cell memory formation after mild COVID-19. The overall study: Each donor largely had its own TCR clusters.

Only a few counts were recorded for this clonotype. Antigen unknown. The CDR3 extends over 15 amino acids. The ends were cut back, 0 bases at V and 3 bases at J, with 13 bases in the middle. Germline-derived CDR1 and CDR2 are SGHRS and YFSETQ. The study's findings and limits: The pre-infection memory compartment contained some responding clones, suggesting cross-reactive memory joined.

5'RACE with constant-segment primers yielded barcoded, UMI-tagged TCR alpha and TCR beta cDNA libraries. TCRdb reprocessed the 5' RACE reads with MiXCR, giving one entry per CDR3 protein. The table includes about 430,000 distinct CDR3 sequences, 24% detected once. Sequencing was done on a sample of PBMCs or a T cell subset sorted from them (not recorded which). The chain links TRBV5-1 to TRBJ2-7; D possibly corresponds to TRBD1 (6 bases). The sequence was obtained from an adult woman who had mild COVID-19 (a few samples of this study predate the infection). Cell type and time point are not known. CDR3 nucleotide sequence: TGCGCCAGCAGCTTGGCCCAGACAGGCCACTACGAGCAGTACTTC. Its translation: CASSLAQTGHYEQYF.